This is a list of T cell receptor beta chains from one sample in a study of blood T cell repertoires in COVID-19. The repertoire was sequenced with immunoSEQ multiplex PCR; TCRdb's copy has only in-frame clones and lacks some. The profile covers about 230,000 clones, with 70% to 90% appearing a single time and approximately 5% taken by the ten largest. The specimen sequenced was peripheral blood. All receptors derive from a man aged 45-65 years with COVID-19, enrolled during active disease. Both conserved end residues are part of each CDR3. The D gene is left open where the match is weak. Only part of the rows carry a size: once, few, many, or a class if the clone is expanded.

clone_size,j_call,d_call,v_call,cdr3_nt,cdr3_aa
-,TRBJ2-2,TRBD1,TRBV24-1,TGTGCCACCAGTGATTCGAGGACAGGGGGAACCGGGGAGCTGTTTTTT,CATSDSRTGGTGELFF
-,TRBJ2-5,TRBD2,TRBV11-2,TGTGCCAGCAGCCCGCCGGGACTAGGACAAGAGACCCAGTACTTC,CASSPPGLGQETQYF
-,TRBJ2-1,-,TRBV14,TGTGCCAGCAGCCAAGATGCTACTCACAATGAGCAGTTCTTC,CASSQDATHNEQFF
-,TRBJ1-1,-,TRBV3-1/TRBV3-2,TGTGCCAGCAGCCCGGGTCTCGGGGGCACTGAAGCTTTCTTT,CASSPGLGGTEAFF
-,TRBJ2-2,TRBD2,TRBV3-1/TRBV3-2,TGTGCCAGCAGCCCGGGGGGGAACACCGGGGAGCTGTTTTTT,CASSPGGNTGELFF
-,TRBJ1-4,-,TRBV7-6,TGTGCCAGCAGTGCCGGGACGGGAGGGGAAAAACTGTTTTTT,CASSAGTGGEKLFF
once,TRBJ2-1,-,TRBV10-3,TGTGCCATTAGCGGAAACAATGAGCAGTTCTTC,CAISGNNEQFF
-,TRBJ1-6,TRBD1,TRBV19,TGTGCCAGTAGAAGGGACAGATATAATTCACCCCTCCACTTT,CASRRDRYNSPLHF
once,TRBJ1-5,-,TRBV6-6,TGTGCCAGCAGGAAAGGCACAGGGAACAATCAGCCCCAGCATTTT,CASRKGTGNNQPQHF
-,TRBJ2-1,TRBD2,TRBV18,TGTGCCAGCTCACCACCACGGCAAGCGGGGGGGCGTAATGAGCAGTTCTTC,CASSPPRQAGGRNEQFF
-,TRBJ1-2,-,TRBV2,TGTGCCTCCGAGAGGGGACAAGTAAATCAAGGCTACACCTTC,CASERGQVNQGYTF
-,TRBJ1-6,TRBD1,TRBV5-1,TGCGCCAGCAGCTTGGGGGACAGTGATTCACTCCTCCACTTT,CASSLGDSDSLLHF
-,TRBJ2-1,TRBD1,TRBV19,TGTGCCAGTAGTATAGCCGCGGGACAGGGGGCTGGCAATGAGCAGTTCTTC,CASSIAAGQGAGNEQFF
-,TRBJ1-1,TRBD1,TRBV6-2/TRBV6-3,TGTGCCAGCAGTCCCCGTGGACAGGGGATGACCATGAACACTGAAGCTTTCTTT,CASSPRGQGMTMNTEAFF
-,TRBJ2-7,-,TRBV29-1,TGCAGCGTTGAGGGGTCAGGACAGTACAACTACGAGCAGTACTTC,CSVEGSGQYNYEQYF
-,TRBJ2-1,-,TRBV7-6,TGTGCCAGCAGCTTTTCCGGGACACGATACAATGAGCAGTTCTTC,CASSFSGTRYNEQFF
-,TRBJ1-5,TRBD1,TRBV6-5,TGTGCCAGCAGATCCTGGACAGGGGGAAATCAGCCCCAGCATTTT,CASRSWTGGNQPQHF
-,TRBJ2-3,-,TRBV3-1/TRBV3-2,TGTGCCAGCAGCCAGCGAGATACGCAGTATTTT,CASSQRDTQYF
-,TRBJ2-5,TRBD1,TRBV24-1,TGTGCCACCAGTGATCCGACAGGGGTGGGTGCCCAGTACTTC,CATSDPTGVGAQYF
-,TRBJ2-5,-,TRBV10-1,TGCGCCACCCTGGGCGTCGAGACCCAGTACTTC,CATLGVETQYF
-,TRBJ2-2,TRBD1,TRBV6-5,TGTGCCAGCAGTTACTCAGGACAGGGGGTGCGCGGGGAGCTGTTTTTT,CASSYSGQGVRGELFF
-,TRBJ2-7,-,TRBV10-1,TGCGCCAGCAGTGAAGACCGGGATGGCGAGCAGTACTTC,CASSEDRDGEQYF
-,TRBJ2-7,TRBD2,TRBV6-2/TRBV6-3,TGTGCCAGCAGTTACGGGGGAGGGACCTACGAGCAGTACTTC,CASSYGGGTYEQYF